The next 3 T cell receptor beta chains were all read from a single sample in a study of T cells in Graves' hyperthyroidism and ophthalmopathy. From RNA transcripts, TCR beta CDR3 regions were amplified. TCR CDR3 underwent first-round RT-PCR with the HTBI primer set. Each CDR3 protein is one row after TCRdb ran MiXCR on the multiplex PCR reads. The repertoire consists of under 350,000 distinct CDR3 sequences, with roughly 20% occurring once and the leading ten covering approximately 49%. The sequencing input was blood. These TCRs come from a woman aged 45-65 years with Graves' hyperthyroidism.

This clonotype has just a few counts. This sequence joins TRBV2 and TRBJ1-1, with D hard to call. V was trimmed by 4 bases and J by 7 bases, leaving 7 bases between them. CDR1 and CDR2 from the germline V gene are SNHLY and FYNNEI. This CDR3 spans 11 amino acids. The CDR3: CASSVHSEAFF. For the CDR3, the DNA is TGTGCCAGCAGTGTCCACAGTGAAGCTTTCTTT. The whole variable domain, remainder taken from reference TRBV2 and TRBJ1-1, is EPEVTQTPSHQVTQMGQEVILRCVPISNHLYFYWYRQILGQKVEFLVSFYNNEISEKSEIFDDQFSVERPDGSNFTLKIRSTKLEDSAMYFCASSVHSEAFFGQGTRLTVV.

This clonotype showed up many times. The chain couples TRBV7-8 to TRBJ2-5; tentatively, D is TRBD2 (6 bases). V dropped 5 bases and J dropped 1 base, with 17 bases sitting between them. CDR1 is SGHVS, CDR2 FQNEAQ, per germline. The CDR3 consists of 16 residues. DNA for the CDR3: TGTGCCAGCAGCCTCGGGGTAGCGGTGGTCCAAGAGACCCAGTACTTC. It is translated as CASSLGVAVVQETQYF.

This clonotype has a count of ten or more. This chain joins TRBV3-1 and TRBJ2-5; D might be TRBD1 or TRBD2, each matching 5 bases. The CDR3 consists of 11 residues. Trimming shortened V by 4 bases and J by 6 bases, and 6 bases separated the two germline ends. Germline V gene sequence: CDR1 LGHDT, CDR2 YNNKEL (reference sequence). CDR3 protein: CASSPGQTQYF. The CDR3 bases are TGTGCCAGCAGCCCGGGACAGACCCAGTACTTC.